The 5 T cell receptor beta chains below were found in one sample sequenced in a study of blood T cell repertoires in COVID-19. Repertoires were generated with immunoSEQ multiplex PCR, while TCRdb's copy carries only in-frame clones and drops some. The table includes fewer than 80,000 clones, roughly 88% detected once. The source material was peripheral blood. Receptors were obtained from a human donor in a cohort sampled during active COVID-19.

This rearrangement joins TRBV6-6 to TRBJ2-1, with 11 bases matching TRBD2. V lost 5 bases to trimming and J lost 4 bases; unmatched junction nucleotides: 10. This CDR3 spans 17 amino acids. The germline CDR1 and CDR2 sequences are MNHNY and SVGAGI (reference sequence). The CDR3 DNA reads as TGTGCCAGCAGTCGTTTTACTAGCGGGGGTGATTACAATGAGCAGTTCTTC. It encodes CASSRFTSGGDYNEQFF.

This chain joins TRBV28 and TRBJ1-2, with D maybe TRBD1 (6 bases). V was clipped by 5 bases and J by 3 bases, with 10 bases between them. The CDR3 is made up of 13 amino acids. The germline V gene encodes CDR1 MDHEN and CDR2 SYDVKM. CDR3 nucleotide sequence: TGTGCCAGCAGTCGGGACACTTACTATGGCTACACCTTC. Amino acid sequence: CASSRDTYYGYTF.

This chain connects TRBV2 to TRBJ1-1; no clear D. The germline CDR1 and CDR2 sequences are SNHLY and FYNNEI. CDR3 length: 11 residues. Trimming took off 7 bases at V and 2 bases at J, with 5 bases between the two ends. The CDR3 loop is CASTLNTEAFF. CDR3 bases: TGTGCCAGCACACTTAACACTGAAGCTTTCTTT.

This clone appeared once. The CDR3 nucleotides are TGTGCCAGCAGCGCCCGCCGCGGCTCGGGCAATGAGCAGTTCTTC. Its translation is CASSARRGSGNEQFF. The chain has TRBV9 and TRBJ2-1; no definite D call. V was pared by 3 bases and J by 6 bases, with 16 bases between. Germline V lookup: CDR1 SGDLS, CDR2 YYNGEE. The CDR3 spans 15 residues.

The V and J genes are TRBV7-6 and TRBJ2-2; the match to TRBD1 covers 9 bases. The J segment lost 4 bases and the V segment lost 2 bases, leaving 8 bases of the junction unmatched. Germline CDR1 reads SGHVS; CDR2 reads FNYEAQ. The CDR3 runs 17 residues. CDR3 nucleotides: TGTGCCAGCAGCTTACAGTCCGGACAGGGGCCCACCGGGGAGCTGTTTTTT. As protein: CASSLQSGQGPTGELFF.